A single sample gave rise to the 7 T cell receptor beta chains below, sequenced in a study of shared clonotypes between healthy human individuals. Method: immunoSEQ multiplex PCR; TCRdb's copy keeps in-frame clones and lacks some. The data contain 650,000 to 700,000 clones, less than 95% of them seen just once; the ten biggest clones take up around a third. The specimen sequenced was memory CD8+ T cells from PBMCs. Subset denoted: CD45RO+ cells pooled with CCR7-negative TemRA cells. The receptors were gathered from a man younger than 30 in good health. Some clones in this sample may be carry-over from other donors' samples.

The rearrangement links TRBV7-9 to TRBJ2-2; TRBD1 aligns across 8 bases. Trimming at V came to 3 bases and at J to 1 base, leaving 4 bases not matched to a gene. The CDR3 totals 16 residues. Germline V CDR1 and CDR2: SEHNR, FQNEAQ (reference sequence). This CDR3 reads CASSFQDRENTGELFF. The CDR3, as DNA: TGTGCCAGCAGCTTCCAGGACAGGGAGAACACCGGGGAGCTGTTTTTT.

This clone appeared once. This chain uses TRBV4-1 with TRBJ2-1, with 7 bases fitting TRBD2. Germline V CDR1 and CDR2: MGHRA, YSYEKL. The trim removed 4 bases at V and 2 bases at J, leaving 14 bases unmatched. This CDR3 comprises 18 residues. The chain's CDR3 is CASSRTSSGLKPYNEQFF. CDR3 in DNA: TGCGCCAGCAGCCGTACCTCTAGCGGATTAAAACCCTACAATGAGCAGTTCTTC.

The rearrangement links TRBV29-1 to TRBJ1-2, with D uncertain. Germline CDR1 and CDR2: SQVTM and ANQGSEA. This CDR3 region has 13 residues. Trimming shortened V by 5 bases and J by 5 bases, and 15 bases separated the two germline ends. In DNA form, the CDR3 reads TGCAGCGTTCCGGGTTATTTGGAGTATGGCTACACCTTC. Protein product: CSVPGYLEYGYTF.

CDR3 in DNA: TGTGCCAGCAGTTTAAGTGTGGGCAATCAGCCCCAGCATTTT. As protein: CASSLSVGNQPQHF. The rearrangement joins TRBV27 to TRBJ1-5, with D hard to call. Germline loops: CDR1 MNHEY, CDR2 SMNVEV (reference sequence). Trimming removed 2 bases at V and 2 bases at J, with 7 bases between. The CDR3 has 14 residues.

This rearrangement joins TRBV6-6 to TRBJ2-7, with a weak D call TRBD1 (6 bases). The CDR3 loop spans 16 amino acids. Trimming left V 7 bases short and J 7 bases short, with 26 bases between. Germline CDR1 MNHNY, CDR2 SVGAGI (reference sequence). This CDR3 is CASKQLRLGGSGEQYF. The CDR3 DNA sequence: TGTGCCAGCAAGCAGTTACGGTTAGGGGGTTCGGGGGAGCAGTACTTC.

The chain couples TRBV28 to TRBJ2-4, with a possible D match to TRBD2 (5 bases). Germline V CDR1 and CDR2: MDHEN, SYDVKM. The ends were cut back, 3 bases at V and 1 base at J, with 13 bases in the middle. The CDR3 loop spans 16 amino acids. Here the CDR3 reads CASSFILAPAKNIQYF. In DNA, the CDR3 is TGTGCCAGCAGTTTCATTTTAGCGCCGGCCAAAAACATTCAGTACTTC.

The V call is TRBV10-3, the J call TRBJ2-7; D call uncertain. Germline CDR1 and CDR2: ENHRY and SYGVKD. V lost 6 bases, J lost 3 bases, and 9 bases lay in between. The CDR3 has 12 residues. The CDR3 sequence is CAIRGSNYEQYF. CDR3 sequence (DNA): TGTGCCATCAGGGGGTCCAACTACGAGCAGTACTTC.